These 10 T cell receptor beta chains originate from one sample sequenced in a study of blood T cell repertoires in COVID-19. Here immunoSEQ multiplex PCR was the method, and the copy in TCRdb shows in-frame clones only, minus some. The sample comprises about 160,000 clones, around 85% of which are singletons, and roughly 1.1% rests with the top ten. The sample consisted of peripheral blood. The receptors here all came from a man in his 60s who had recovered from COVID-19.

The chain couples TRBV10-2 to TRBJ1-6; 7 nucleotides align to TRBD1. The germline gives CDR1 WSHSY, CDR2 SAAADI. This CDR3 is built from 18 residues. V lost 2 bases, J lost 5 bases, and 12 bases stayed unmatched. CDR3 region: CASSEQGVRNYNNSPLHF. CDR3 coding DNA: TGCGCCAGCAGTGAGCAGGGGGTTCGAAATTATAATAATTCACCCCTCCACTTT.

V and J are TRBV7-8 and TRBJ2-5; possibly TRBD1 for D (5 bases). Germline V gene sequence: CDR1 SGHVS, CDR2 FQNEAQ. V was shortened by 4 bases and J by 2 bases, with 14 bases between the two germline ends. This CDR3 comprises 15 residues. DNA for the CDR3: TGTGCCAGCAGCTATAGACAGCTTATACAAGAGACCCAGTACTTC. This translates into CASSYRQLIQETQYF.

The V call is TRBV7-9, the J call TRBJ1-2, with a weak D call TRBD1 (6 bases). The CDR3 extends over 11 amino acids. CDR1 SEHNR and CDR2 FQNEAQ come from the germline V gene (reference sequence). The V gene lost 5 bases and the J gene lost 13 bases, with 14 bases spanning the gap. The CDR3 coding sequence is TGTGCCAGCAGCGCCACAGGGCCAGGCACCTTC. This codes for CASSATGPGTF.

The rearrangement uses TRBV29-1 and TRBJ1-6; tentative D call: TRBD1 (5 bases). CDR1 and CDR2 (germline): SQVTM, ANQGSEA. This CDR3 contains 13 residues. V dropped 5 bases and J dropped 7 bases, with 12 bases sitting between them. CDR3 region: CSVLQVPNSPLHF. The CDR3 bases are TGCAGCGTTTTACAGGTGCCCAATTCACCCCTCCACTTT.

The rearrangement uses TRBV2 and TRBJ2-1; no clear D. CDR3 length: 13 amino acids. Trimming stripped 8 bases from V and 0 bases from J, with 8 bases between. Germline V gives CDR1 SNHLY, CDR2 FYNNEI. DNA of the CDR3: TGTGCCAGCGTGCCCAGCTCCTACAATGAGCAGTTCTTC. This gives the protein CASVPSSYNEQFF.

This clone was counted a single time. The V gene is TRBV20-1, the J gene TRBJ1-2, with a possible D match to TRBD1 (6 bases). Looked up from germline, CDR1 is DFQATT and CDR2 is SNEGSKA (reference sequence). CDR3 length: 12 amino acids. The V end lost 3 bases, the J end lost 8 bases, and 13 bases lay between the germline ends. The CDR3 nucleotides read TGCAGTGCTAGTGTCAGGGGCACCGGCTACACCTTC. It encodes CSASVRGTGYTF.

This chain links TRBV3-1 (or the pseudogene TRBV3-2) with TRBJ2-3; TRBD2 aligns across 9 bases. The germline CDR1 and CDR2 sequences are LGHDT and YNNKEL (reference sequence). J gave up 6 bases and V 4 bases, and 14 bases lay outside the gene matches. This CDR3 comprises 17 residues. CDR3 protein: CASSRKGTRGGPDTQYF. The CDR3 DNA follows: TGTGCCAGCAGCCGGAAAGGGACGCGGGGGGGACCTGATACGCAGTATTTT.

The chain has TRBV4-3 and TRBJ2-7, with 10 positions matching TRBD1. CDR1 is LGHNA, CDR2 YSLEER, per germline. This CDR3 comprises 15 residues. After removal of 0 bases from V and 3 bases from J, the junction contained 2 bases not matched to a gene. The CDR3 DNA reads TGCGCCAGCAGCCAAGAGGGGACAGGGGACTACGAGCAGTACTTC. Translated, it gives CASSQEGTGDYEQYF.

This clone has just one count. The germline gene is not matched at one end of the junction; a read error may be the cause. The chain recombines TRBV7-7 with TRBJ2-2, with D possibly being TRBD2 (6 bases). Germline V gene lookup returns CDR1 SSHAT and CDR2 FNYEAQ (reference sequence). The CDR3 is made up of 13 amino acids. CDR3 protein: CASRSGYTGELFF. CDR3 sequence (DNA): TGTGCTAGCAGGAGCGGGTACACCGGGGAGCTGTTTTTT.

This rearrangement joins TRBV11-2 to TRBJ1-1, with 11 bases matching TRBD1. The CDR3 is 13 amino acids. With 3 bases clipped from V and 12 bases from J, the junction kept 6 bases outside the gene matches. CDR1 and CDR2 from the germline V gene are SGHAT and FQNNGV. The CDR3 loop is CASSFLGQGGTFF. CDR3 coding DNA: TGTGCCAGCAGCTTTTTGGGACAGGGGGGAACTTTCTTT.